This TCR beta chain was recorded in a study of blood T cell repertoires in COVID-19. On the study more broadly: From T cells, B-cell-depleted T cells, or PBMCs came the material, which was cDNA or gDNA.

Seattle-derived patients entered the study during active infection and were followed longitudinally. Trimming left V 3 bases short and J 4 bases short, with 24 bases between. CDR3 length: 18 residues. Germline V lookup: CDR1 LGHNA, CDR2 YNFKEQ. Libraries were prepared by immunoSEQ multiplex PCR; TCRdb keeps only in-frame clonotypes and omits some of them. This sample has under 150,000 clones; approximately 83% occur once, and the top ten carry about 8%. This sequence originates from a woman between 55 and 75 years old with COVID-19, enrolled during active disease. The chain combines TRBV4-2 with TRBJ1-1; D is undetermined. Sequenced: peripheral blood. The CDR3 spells CASSHAGGEGALVTEAFF. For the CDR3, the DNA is TGTGCCAGCAGCCACGCCGGTGGAGAAGGAGCCCTGGTCACTGAAGCTTTCTTT.